In its sample, the clone carrying this T cell receptor (beta chain) was seen once. Its antigen is as yet unknown. These data come from a study of graft-versus-host responses after intestinal transplantation. The method was immunoSEQ multiplex PCR; TCRdb's version includes in-frame clones alone and lacks a portion of them. In the table there are more than 70,000 clones, roughly 85% of which are singletons. Germline V lookup: CDR1 SGHKS, CDR2 YYEKEE (reference sequence). The V end lost 5 bases, the J end lost 0 bases, and 9 bases lay between the germline ends. CDR3 size: 14 residues. This chain links TRBV5-5 with TRBJ2-1, with TRBD1 as a possible D gene (5 bases). The origin of this receptor is a human donor who received an intestinal transplant. The sequencing used unstimulated CD4+ T cells sorted from spleen or lymph node cells, collected before intestinal transplant. CDR3 coding DNA: TGTGCCAGCAGGGGGCTTAGCTCCTACAATGAGCAGTTCTTC. Its translation is CASRGLSSYNEQFF.